This TCR beta chain emerged from a study of CXCR3-negative and CXCR3-positive naive CD8 T cells. This CDR3 has 14 amino acids. Germline-derived CDR1 and CDR2 are SGDLS and YYNGEE. TRB cDNA libraries were made by UMI-labeled 5' RACE. Reanalyzing the 5' RACE reads, TCRdb keeps one entry per CDR3 protein, without DNA. The table for this sample gives 28,000 or so distinct CDR3 sequences. This sequence was found in a human donor in good health. Some clones in this sample may be carry-over from other donors' samples. Sequenced input: naive CXCR3- CD8+ T cells from blood. As for subset: CD45RO-CCR7+CD27+CD95- naive CD8+ T cells lacking CXCR3 (TNR3-). The rearrangement links TRBV9 to TRBJ2-7; the D call of TRBD2 rests on TCRdb alone, since no DNA is present to check it. This chain's CDR3 is CASSAAGRSYEQYF.